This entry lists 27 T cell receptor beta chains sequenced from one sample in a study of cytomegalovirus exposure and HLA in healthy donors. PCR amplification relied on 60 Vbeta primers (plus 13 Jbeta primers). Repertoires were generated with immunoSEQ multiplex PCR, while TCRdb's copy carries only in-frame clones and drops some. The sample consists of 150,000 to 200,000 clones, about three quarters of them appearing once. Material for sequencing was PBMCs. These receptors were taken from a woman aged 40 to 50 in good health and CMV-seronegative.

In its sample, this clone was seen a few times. DNA of the CDR3: TGCGCCAGCAGCGCCGTCGGAGATACGCAGTATTTT. Translation: CASSAVGDTQYF. The chain joins TRBV5-1 to TRBJ2-3, with D hard to call. The germline V gene has CDR1 SGHRS and CDR2 YFSETQ. The length of the CDR3 is 12 residues. V lost 4 bases to trimming and J lost 5 bases, with 8 bases between them.

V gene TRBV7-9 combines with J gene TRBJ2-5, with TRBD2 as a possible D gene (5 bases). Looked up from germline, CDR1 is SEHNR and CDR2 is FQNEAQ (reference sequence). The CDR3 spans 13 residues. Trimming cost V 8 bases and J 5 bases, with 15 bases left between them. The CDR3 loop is CASQGGGGETQYF. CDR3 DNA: TGTGCCAGCCAAGGAGGAGGTGGGGAGACCCAGTACTTC.

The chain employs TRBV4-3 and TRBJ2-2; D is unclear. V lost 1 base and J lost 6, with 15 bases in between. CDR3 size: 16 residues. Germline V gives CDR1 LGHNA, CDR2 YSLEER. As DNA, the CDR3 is TGCGCCAGCAGCCAAGGTTATCTTCCCGCGTCCGGGGAGCTGTTTTTT. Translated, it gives CASSQGYLPASGELFF.

CDR3 amino acids: CASSLRSNYGYTF. DNA for the CDR3: TGTGCCAGCAGCTTGCGTTCCAACTATGGCTACACCTTC. J is TRBJ1-2 and V is TRBV5-6, with no clear D. The V end lost 1 base, the J end lost 2 bases, and 6 bases lay between the germline ends. Germline V CDR1 and CDR2: SGHDT, YYEEEE. The CDR3 is 13 residues long.

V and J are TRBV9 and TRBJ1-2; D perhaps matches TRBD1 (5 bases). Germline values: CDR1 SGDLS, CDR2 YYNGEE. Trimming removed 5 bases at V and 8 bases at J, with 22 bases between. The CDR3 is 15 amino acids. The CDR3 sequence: CASREVSKGWEGYTF. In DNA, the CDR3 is TGTGCCAGCAGAGAGGTTTCCAAGGGGTGGGAAGGCTACACCTTC.

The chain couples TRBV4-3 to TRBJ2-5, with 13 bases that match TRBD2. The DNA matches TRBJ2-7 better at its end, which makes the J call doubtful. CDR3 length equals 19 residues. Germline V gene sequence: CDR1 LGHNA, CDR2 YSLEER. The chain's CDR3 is CASSQVGGPGLAGAYEQYF. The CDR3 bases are TGCGCCAGCAGCCAAGTTGGGGGGCCTGGACTAGCGGGGGCCTACGAGCAGTACTTC.

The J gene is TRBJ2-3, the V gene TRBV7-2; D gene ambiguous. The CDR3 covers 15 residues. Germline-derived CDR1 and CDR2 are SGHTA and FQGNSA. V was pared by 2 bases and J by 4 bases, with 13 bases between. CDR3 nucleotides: TGTGCCAGCAGCTTAACTTCTGGTGTGGCAGATACGCAGTATTTT. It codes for CASSLTSGVADTQYF.

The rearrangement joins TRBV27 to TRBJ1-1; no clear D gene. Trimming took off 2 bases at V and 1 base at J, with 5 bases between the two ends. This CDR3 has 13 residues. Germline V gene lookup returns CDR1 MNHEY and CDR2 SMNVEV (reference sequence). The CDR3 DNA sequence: TGTGCCAGCAGTTTACTAGGGAACACTGAAGCTTTCTTT. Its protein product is CASSLLGNTEAFF.

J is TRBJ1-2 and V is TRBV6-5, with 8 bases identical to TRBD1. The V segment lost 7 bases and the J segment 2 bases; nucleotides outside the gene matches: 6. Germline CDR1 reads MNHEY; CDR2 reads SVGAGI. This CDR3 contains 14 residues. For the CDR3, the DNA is TGTGCCAGCACCCTGTACAGGGGGAACTATGGCTACACCTTC. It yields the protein CASTLYRGNYGYTF.

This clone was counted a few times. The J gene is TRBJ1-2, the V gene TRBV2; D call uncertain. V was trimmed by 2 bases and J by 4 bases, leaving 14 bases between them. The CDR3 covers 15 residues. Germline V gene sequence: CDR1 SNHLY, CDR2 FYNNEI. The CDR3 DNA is TGTGCCAGCAGTGAAACGGTCAGCGGGAGCTATGGCTACACCTTC. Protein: CASSETVSGSYGYTF.

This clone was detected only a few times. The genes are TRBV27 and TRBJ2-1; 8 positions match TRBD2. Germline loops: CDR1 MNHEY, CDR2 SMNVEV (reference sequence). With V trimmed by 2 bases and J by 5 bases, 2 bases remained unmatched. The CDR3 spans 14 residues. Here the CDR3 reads CASSLGTRNNEQFF. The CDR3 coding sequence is TGTGCCAGCAGTTTAGGGACTAGGAACAATGAGCAGTTCTTC.

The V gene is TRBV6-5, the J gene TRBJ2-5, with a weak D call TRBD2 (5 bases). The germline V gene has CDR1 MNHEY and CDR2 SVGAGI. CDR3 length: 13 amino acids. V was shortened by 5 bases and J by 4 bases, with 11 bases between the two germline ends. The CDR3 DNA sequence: TGTGCCAGCAGTGGTCTGGGGAGAGAGACCCAGTACTTC. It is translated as CASSGLGRETQYF.

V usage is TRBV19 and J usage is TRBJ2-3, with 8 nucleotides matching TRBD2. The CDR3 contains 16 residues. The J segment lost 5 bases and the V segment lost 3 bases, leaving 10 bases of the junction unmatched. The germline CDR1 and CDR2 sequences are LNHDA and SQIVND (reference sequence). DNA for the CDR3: TGTGCCAGTAGTATGGGTGGTGGAGCGGGAGTAGATACGCAGTATTTT. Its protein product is CASSMGGGAGVDTQYF. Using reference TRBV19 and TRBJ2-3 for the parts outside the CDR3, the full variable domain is DGGITQSPKYLFRKEGQNVTLSCEQNLNHDAMYWYRQDPGQGLRLIYYSQIVNDFQKGDIAEGYSVSREKKESFPLTVTSAQKNPTAFYLCASSMGGGAGVDTQYFGPGTRLTVL.

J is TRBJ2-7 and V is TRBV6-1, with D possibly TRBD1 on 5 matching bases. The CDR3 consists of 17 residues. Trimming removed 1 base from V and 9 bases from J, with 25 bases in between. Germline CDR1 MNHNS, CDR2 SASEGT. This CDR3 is CASSEGLTRGRVGGQYF. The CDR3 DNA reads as TGTGCCAGCAGTGAAGGCCTCACTCGAGGCAGGGTTGGTGGGCAGTACTTC.

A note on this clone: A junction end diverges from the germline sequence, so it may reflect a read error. The CDR3 bases are TGTGCCAGCGGACTAGCGGGAGTTGGCACCGGGGAACTGTTTTTT. It specifies CASGLAGVGTGELFF. The rearrangement uses TRBV6-5 and TRBJ2-2, with 13 bases fitting TRBD2. CDR1 is MNHEY, CDR2 SVGAGI, per germline. The CDR3 runs to 15 residues.

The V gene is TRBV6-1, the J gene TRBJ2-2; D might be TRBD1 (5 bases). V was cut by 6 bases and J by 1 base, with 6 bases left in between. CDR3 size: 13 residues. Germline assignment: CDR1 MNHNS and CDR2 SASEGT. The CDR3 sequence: CASSGQNTGELFF. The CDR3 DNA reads TGTGCCAGCAGCGGACAGAACACCGGGGAGCTGTTTTTT.

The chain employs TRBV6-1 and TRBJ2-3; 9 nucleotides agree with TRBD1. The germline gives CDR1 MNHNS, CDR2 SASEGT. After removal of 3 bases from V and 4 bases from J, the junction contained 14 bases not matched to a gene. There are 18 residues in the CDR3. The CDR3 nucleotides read TGTGCCAGCAGTGACAGGACAGGGGCCCTCAGATTGGCAGATACGCAGTATTTT. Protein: CASSDRTGALRLADTQYF.

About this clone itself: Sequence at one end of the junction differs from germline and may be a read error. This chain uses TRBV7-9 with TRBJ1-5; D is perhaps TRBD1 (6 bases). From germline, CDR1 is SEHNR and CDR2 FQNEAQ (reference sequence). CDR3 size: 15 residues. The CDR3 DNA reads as TGTTCCAGCAGCTCACAGGGACATAGCAATCAGCCCCAGCATTTT. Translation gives CSSSSQGHSNQPQHF.

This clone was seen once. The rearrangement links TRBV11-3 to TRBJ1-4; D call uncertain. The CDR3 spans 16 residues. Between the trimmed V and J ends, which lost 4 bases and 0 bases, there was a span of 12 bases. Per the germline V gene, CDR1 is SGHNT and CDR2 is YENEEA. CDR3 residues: CASSSSTGATNEKLFF. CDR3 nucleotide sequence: TGTGCCAGCAGCTCATCAACGGGAGCAACTAATGAAAAACTGTTTTTT.

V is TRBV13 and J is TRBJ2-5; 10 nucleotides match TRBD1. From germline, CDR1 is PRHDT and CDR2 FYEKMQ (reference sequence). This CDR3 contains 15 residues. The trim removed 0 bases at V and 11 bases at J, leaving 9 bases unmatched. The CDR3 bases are TGTGCCAGCAGCTTAGGAGGGACAGGGGATTTGGAGCAGTACTTC. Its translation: CASSLGGTGDLEQYF.

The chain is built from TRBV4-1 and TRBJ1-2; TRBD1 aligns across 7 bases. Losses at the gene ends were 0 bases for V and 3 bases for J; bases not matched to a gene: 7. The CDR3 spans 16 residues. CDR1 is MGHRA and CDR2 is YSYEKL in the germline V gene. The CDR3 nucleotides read TGCGCCAGCAGCCAAGATTTCGGAGACAGGGACTATGGCTACACCTTC. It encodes CASSQDFGDRDYGYTF.

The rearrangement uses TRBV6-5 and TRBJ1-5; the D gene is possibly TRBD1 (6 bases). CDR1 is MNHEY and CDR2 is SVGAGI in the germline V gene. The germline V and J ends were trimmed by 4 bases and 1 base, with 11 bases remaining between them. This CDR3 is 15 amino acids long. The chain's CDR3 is CASSSGQLSNQPQHF. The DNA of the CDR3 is TGTGCCAGCAGTTCTGGACAGCTGAGCAATCAGCCCCAGCATTTT.

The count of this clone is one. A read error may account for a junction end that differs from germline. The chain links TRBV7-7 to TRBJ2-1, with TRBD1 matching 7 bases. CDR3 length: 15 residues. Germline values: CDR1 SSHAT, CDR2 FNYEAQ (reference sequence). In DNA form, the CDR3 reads TGTGCTAGCAGCTTAGAGGGGGCGAGTCGGAATGAGCAGTTCTTC. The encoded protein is CASSLEGASRNEQFF.

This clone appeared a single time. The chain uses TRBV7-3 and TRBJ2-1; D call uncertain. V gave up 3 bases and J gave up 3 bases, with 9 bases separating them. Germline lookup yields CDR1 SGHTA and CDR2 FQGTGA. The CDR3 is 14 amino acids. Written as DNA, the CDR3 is TGTGCCAGCAGCTTCGACGGAGACTACAATGAGCAGTTCTTC. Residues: CASSFDGDYNEQFF.

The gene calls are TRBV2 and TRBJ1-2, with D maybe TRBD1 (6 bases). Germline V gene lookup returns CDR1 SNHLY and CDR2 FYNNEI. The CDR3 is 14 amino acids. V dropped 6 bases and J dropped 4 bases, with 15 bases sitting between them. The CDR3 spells CASRRVGQPYGYTF. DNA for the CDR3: TGTGCCAGCAGGCGAGTCGGACAGCCCTATGGCTACACCTTC.

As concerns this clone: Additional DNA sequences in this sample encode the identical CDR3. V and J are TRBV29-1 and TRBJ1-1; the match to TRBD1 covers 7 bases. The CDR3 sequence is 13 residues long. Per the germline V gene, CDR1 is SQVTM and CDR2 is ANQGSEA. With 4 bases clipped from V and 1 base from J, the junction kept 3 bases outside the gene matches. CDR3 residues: CSVAQGGNTEAFF. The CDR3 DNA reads TGCAGCGTTGCCCAGGGGGGGAACACTGAAGCTTTCTTT.

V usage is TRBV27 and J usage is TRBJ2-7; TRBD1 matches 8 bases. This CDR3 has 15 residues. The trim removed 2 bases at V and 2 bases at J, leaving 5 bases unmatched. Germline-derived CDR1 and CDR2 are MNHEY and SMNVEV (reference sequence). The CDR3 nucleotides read TGTGCCAGCAGTTTAGCCGGACAGGGACCCTACGAGCAGTACGTC. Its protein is CASSLAGQGPYEQYV.